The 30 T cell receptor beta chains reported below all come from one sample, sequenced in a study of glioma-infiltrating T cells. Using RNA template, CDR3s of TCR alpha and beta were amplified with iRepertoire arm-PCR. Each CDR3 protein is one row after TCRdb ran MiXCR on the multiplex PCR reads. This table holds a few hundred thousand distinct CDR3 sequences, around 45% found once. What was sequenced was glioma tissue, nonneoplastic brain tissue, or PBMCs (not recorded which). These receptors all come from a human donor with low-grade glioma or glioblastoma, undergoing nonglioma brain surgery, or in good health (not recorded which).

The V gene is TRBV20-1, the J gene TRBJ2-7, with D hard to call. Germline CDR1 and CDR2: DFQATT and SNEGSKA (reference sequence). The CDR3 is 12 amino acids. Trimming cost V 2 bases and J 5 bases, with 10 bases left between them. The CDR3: CSARLPANEQYF. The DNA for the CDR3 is TGCAGTGCTAGACTCCCAGCGAACGAGCAGTACTTC.

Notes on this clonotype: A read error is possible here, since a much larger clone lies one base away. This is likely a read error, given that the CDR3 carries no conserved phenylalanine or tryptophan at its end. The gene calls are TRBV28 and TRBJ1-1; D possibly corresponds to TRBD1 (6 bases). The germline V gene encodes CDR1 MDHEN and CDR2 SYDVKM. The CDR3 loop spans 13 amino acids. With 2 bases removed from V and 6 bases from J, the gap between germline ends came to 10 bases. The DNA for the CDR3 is TGTGCCAGCAGTTTAGGACAGCCCGCTGAAGCTTTCCTT. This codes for CASSLGQPAEAFL.

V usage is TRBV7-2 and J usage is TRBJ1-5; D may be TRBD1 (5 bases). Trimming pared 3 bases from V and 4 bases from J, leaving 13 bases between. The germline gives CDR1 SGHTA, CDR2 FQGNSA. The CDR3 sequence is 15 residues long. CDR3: CASSFYTGGNQPQHF. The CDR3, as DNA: TGTGCCAGCAGCTTCTATACGGGGGGAAATCAGCCCCAGCATTTT.

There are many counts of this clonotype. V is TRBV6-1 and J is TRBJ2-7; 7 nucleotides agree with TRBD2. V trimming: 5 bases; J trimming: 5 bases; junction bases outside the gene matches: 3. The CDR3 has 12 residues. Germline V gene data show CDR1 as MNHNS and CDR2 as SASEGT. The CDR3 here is CASSSAGNEQYF. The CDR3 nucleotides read TGTGCCAGCAGTTCAGCGGGGAACGAGCAGTACTTC.

The CDR3 sequence: CAISDGQGRHTEAFF. CDR3 DNA: TGTGCCATCAGTGATGGGCAGGGGAGGCACACTGAAGCTTTCTTT. This chain links TRBV10-3 with TRBJ1-1; D is possibly TRBD1 (6 bases). V gave up 3 bases and J gave up 3 bases, with 14 bases separating them. Germline loops: CDR1 ENHRY, CDR2 SYGVKD. The CDR3 length is 15 residues.

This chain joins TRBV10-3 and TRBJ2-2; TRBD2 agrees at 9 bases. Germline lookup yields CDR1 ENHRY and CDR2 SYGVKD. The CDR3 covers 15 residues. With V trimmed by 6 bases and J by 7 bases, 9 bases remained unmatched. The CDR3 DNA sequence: TGTGCCATCAGGGGGGTGACTAGCGGCGGCGGGGAGCTGTTTTTT. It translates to CAIRGVTSGGGELFF.

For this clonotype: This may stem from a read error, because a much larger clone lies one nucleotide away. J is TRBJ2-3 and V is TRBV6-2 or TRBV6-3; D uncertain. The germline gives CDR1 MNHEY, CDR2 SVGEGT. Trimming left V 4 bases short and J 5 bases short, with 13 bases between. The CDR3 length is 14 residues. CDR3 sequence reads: CASSLSPKGDTQYF. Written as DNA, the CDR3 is TGTGCCAGCAGTTTATCCCCGAAGGGAGATACGCAGTATTTT.

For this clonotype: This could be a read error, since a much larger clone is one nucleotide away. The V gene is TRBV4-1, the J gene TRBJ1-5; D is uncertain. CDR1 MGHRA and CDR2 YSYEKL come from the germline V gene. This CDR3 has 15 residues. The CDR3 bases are TGCGCCAGCGGCCAAGAGTTTAATGGGAATCAGCCCCAGCATTTT. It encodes CASGQEFNGNQPQHF.

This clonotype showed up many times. The CDR3 DNA reads TGCAGTGCAGCGGACACTGACTCCTACGAGCAGTACTTC. Its protein product is CSAADTDSYEQYF. The rearrangement joins TRBV20-1 to TRBJ2-7; perhaps D is TRBD1 or TRBD2 (5 bases each). The CDR3 spans 13 residues. Germline-derived CDR1 and CDR2 are DFQATT and SNEGSKA (reference sequence). The V end lost 6 bases, the J end lost 0 bases, and 12 bases lay between the germline ends.

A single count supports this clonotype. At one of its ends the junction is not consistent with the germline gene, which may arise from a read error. CDR3 coding DNA: TGTGCCAGCAGTTACGGAAGAATAGCGGGAGAGCAGTTCTTC. Its translation: CASSYGRIAGEQFF. J is TRBJ2-1 and V is TRBV10-2, with 8 bases that match TRBD2. Germline V gene lookup returns CDR1 WSHSY and CDR2 SAAADI. The CDR3 spans 14 residues.

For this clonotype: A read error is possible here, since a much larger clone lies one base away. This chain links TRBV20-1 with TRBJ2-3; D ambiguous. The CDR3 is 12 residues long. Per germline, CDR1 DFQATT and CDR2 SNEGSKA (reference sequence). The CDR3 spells CIARVGSWTQYF. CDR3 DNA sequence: TGCATTGCTAGAGTCGGTAGTTGGACGCAGTATTTT.

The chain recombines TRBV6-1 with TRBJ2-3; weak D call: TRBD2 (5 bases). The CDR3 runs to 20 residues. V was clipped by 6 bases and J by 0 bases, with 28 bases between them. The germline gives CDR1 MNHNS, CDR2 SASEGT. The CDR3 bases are TGTGCCAGCAGAAGTCCCGGAGTTGGGAGTTACTTTACTAGCACAGATACGCAGTATTTT. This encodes CASRSPGVGSYFTSTDTQYF.

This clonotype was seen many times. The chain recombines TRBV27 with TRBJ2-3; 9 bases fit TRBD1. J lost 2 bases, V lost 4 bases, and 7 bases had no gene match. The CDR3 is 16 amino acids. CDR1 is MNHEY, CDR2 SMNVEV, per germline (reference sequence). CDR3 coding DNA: TGTGCCAGCAGTTCCTTAGGACAGGGGTTCACAGATACGCAGTATTTT. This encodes CASSSLGQGFTDTQYF.

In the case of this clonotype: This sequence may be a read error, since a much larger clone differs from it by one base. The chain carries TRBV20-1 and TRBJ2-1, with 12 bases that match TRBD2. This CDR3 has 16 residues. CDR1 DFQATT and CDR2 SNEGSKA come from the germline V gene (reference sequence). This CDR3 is CSAVRLAGAFYSEQFF. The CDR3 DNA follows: TGCAGTGCCGTTCGACTAGCGGGAGCCTTCTACAGTGAGCAGTTCTTC.

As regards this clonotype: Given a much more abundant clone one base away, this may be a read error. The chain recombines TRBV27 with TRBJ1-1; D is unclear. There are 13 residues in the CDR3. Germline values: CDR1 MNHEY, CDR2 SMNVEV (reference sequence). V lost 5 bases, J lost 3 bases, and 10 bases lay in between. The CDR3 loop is CASSNWIDTEAFF. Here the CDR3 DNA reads TGTGCCAGCAGTAACTGGATCGACACTGAAGCTTTCTTT.

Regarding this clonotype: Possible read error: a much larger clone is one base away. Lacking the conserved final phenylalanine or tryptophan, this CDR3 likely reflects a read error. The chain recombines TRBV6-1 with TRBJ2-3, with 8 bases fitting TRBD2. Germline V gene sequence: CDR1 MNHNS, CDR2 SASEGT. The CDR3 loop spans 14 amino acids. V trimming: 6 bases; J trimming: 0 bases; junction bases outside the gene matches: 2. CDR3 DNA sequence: TGTGCCAGCAGCCAGCGGGAGAGCACAGATACGCAGTATTTA. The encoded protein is CASSQRESTDTQYL.

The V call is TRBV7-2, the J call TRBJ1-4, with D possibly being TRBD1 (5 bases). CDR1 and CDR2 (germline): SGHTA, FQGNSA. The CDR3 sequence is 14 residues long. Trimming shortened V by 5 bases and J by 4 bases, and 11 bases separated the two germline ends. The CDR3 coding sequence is TGTGCCAGCAGCCAGGGACGTGATAATGAAAAACTGTTTTTT. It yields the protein CASSQGRDNEKLFF.

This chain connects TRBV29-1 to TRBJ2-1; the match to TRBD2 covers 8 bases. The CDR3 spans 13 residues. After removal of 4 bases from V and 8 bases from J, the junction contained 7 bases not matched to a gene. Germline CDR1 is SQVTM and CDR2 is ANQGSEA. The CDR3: CSVGRTSIYEQFF. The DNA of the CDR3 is TGCAGCGTTGGGAGGACTAGCATCTATGAGCAGTTCTTC.

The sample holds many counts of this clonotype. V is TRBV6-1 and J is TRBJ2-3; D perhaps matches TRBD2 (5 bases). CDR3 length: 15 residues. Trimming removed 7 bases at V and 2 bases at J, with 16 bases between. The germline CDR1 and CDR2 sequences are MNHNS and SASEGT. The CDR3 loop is CASKFWTPNTDTQYF. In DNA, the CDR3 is TGTGCCAGCAAGTTCTGGACTCCGAACACAGATACGCAGTATTTT.

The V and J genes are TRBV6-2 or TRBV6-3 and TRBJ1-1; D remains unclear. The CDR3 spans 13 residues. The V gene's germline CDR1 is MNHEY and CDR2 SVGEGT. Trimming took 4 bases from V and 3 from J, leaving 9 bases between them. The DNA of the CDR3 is TGTGCCAGCAGTTCCCGACCGGACACTGAAGCTTTCTTT. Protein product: CASSSRPDTEAFF.

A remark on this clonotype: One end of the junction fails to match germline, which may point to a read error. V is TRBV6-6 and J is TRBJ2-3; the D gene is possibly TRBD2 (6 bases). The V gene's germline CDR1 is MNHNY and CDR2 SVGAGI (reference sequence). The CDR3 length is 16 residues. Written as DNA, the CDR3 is TGTGCCAGCAGTTACTTCGGGGGTAGCGGCCCAGATCCGCAGTATTTT. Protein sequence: CASSYFGGSGPDPQYF.

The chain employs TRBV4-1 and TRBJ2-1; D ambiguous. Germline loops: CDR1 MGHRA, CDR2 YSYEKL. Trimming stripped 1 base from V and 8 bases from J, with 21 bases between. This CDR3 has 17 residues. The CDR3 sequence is CASSQGLGPGGHDEQFF. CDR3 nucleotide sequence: TGCGCCAGCAGCCAAGGTCTCGGTCCGGGCGGCCACGATGAGCAGTTCTTC.

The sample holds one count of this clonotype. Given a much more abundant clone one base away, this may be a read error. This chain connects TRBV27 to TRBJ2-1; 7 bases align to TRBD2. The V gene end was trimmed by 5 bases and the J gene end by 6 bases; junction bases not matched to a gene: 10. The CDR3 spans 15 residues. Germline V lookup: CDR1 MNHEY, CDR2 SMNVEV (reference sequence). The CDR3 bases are TGTGCCAGCAGTCTGTTGCCTAGCGGCCTCAATGAGCAGTTCTTC. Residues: CASSLLPSGLNEQFF.

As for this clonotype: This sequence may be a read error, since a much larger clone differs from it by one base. The CDR3 DNA reads TGTGCCATCAGCAGAGATTTAGGGACAGGTTTCCACGAGCAGTACTTC. It is translated as CAISRDLGTGFHEQYF. The chain couples TRBV15 to TRBJ2-7; TRBD1 aligns across 8 bases. Germline CDR1 reads LNHNV; CDR2 reads YYDKDF (reference sequence). The CDR3 has 16 amino acids. Full variable domain (outside the CDR3, taken from reference TRBV15 and TRBJ2-7): DAMVIQNPRYQVTQFGKPVTLSCSQTLNHNVMYWYQQKSSQAPKLLFHYYDKDFNNEADTPDNFQSRRPNTSFCFLDIRSPGLGDTAMYLCAISRDLGTGFHEQYFGPGTRLTVT.

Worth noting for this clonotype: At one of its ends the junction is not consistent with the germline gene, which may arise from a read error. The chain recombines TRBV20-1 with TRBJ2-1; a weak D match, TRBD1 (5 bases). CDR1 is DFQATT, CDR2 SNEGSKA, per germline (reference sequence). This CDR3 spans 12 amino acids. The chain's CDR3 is CSAYRPSDEQLF. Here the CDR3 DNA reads TGCAGTGCTTACAGGCCCTCCGATGAGCAGCTCTTC.

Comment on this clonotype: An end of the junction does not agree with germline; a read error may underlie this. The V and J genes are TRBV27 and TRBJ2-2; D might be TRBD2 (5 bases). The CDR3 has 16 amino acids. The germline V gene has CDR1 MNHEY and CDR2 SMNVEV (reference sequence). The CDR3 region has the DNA TGTGCCAGCAGTTTAATAGGCTTCGCGAACACCGGGGAGATGTTTTTT. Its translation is CASSLIGFANTGEMFF.

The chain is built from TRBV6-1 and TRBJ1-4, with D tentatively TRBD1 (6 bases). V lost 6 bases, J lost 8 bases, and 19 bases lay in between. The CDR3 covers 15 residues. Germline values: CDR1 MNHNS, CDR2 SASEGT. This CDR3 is CASSPTAIGGEKLFF. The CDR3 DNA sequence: TGTGCCAGCAGCCCGACCGCCATAGGGGGAGAAAAACTGTTTTTT.

The DNA for the CDR3 is TGTGCCAGCAGCCCCTCACGGACAGGGTTTGAGACCCAGTACTTC. This sequence encodes CASSPSRTGFETQYF. This sequence joins TRBV7-3 and TRBJ2-5, with TRBD1 matching 8 bases. The CDR3 runs to 15 residues. Germline-derived CDR1 and CDR2 are SGHTA and FQGTGA. The junction had 10 bases not matched to a gene; V was cut back by 5 bases and J by 5 bases.

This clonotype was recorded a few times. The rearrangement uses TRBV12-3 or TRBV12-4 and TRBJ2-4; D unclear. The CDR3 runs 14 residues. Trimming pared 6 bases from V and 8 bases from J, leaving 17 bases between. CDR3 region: CASSLSDIRDIQYF. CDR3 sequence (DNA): TGTGCCAGCAGCCTCTCCGATATTCGGGACATTCAGTACTTC.

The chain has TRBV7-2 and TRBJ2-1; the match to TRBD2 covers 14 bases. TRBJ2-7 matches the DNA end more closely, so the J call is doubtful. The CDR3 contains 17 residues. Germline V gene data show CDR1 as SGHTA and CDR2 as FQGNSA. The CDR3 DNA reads TGTGCCAGCAGCTGGCTCTCGAGACTAGCGGGAGGGGAAGAGCAGTACTTC. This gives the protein CASSWLSRLAGGEEQYF.